This note documents a single TCR beta chain sequence. Most tumor samples had roughly 5.2 ug input DNA in two replicates. Here immunoSEQ multiplex PCR was the method, and the copy in TCRdb shows in-frame clones only, minus some. Among approximately 12,000 clones, around three fifths were seen once, and the ten largest hold under 7.5%. This sample was taken from a study of neoadjuvant anti-PD-1 for oral cavity cancer. Germline loops: CDR1 MNHEY, CDR2 SVGAGI. V was trimmed by 2 bases and J by 2 bases, leaving 6 bases between them. CDR3 length equals 13 residues. V is TRBV6-5 and J is TRBJ2-5; no firm D call. The sample here was tumor tissue, taken before nivolumab (anti-PD-1) treatment. This clonotype was sampled from a person between 40 and 79 years old with oral cavity squamous cell carcinoma. The donor label of this sample is uncertain. CDR3 amino acids: CASSYNSQETQYF. Written as DNA, the CDR3 is TGTGCCAGCAGTTACAATTCTCAAGAGACCCAGTACTTC.